The 3 T cell receptor beta chains listed next were all sequenced from one sample in a study of shared clonotypes between healthy human individuals. Method: immunoSEQ multiplex PCR; TCRdb's copy keeps in-frame clones and lacks some. The sample lists 2.3 million or so clones, 85% to 95% seen once, with 0.3% to 0.4% in the top ten. The source material was naive CD4+ T cells from PBMCs. Subset specified: CD45RA+ positively selected. The receptors stem from a man younger than 30 in good health. Some clones in this sample may be carry-over from other donors' samples.

Regarding this clone: The same CDR3 can be traced to other DNA sequences in this sample. The gene calls are TRBV7-2 and TRBJ2-5, with 9 positions matching TRBD1. CDR3 length equals 14 residues. The germline CDR1 and CDR2 sequences are SGHTA and FQGNSA. Trimming cost V 5 bases and J 4 bases; bases outside gene matches: 5. This CDR3 reads CASSPGQGGETQYF. CDR3 sequence (DNA): TGTGCCAGCAGCCCGGGACAGGGAGGAGAGACCCAGTACTTC.

Only a few counts were recorded for this clone. Other nucleotide sequences from this sample produce the same CDR3. The CDR3 nucleotides read TGTGCCAGCTCTACAGGGTATAGCAATCAGCCCCAGCATTTT. Its translation is CASSTGYSNQPQHF. The chain employs TRBV18 and TRBJ1-5, with D maybe TRBD1 (6 bases). The germline V gene encodes CDR1 KGHSH and CDR2 LQKENI. This CDR3 spans 14 amino acids. Trimming left V 6 bases short and J 0 bases short, with 9 bases between.

The V gene is TRBV18, the J gene TRBJ2-3, with 8 nucleotides matching TRBD2. Unmatched junction bases numbered 2, after V lost 3 bases and J lost 0 bases. The CDR3 has 15 amino acids. CDR1 is KGHSH, CDR2 LQKENI, per germline. CDR3 residues: CASSPGLVSTDTQYF. CDR3 bases: TGTGCCAGCTCACCGGGACTAGTAAGCACAGATACGCAGTATTTT.